The 20 T cell receptor beta chains below were found in one sample sequenced in a study of T-cell reconstitution after alpha-beta-depleted transplantation in children. The authors prepared the TCRbeta library with unique molecular identifiers. In TCRdb, the PCR reads were re-called with MiXCR into one record per CDR3 protein. The repertoire includes about 240,000 distinct CDR3 sequences, about 25% of them detected once, and 2.6% sits in the top ten. The material was PBMCs, obtained before TCRalphabeta/CD19-depleted stem cell transplant. These receptors were collected from a girl aged 2-10 years with Fanconi anemia, due to receive a stem cell transplant.

The table lists this clonotype with many counts. The CDR3, as DNA: TGTGCCAGCAGCCAAGCGGGAGGCGGATCCTACAATGAGCAGTTCTTC. The encoded protein is CASSQAGGGSYNEQFF. The chain carries TRBV4-2 and TRBJ2-1, with TRBD2 matching over 7 bases. Trimming took 1 base from V and 1 from J; bases not matched to a gene: 4. Germline assignment: CDR1 LGHNA and CDR2 YNFKEQ. The CDR3 extends over 16 amino acids.

This clonotype occurred many times. Here the CDR3 reads CASSLALSKGDEQFF. The CDR3 nucleotides read TGCGCCAGCAGCTTGGCACTCTCTAAGGGCGATGAGCAGTTCTTC. The gene calls are TRBV5-1 and TRBJ2-1; D not resolved. The germline V and J ends were trimmed by 0 bases and 8 bases, with 15 bases remaining between them. CDR1 SGHRS and CDR2 YFSETQ come from the germline V gene. The CDR3 extends over 15 amino acids.

This clonotype was recorded a few times. The V gene is TRBV28, the J gene TRBJ2-3; D unclear. With 2 bases removed from V and 6 bases from J, the gap between germline ends came to 12 bases. The CDR3 runs 14 residues. Germline assignment: CDR1 MDHEN and CDR2 SYDVKM. The DNA of the CDR3 is TGTGCCAGCAGTTTAGGCGGTGGGTTGGATACGCAGTATTTT. This translates into CASSLGGGLDTQYF.

The rearrangement uses TRBV3-1 and TRBJ2-5, with D unclear. Germline V CDR1 and CDR2: LGHDT, YNNKEL (reference sequence). The ends were cut back, 1 base at V and 5 bases at J, with 8 bases in the middle. The CDR3 totals 13 residues. For the CDR3, the DNA is TGTGCCAGCAGCCAAGTAGTCAGGGAGACCCAGTACTTC. This sequence encodes CASSQVVRETQYF.

This clonotype was recorded many times. The chain employs TRBV7-3 and TRBJ2-3; D is ambiguous. Trimming removed 4 bases at V and 0 bases at J, with 8 bases between. The germline CDR1 and CDR2 sequences are SGHTA and FQGTGA. The CDR3 has 14 amino acids. The CDR3 loop reads CASSSLTSTDTQYF. The CDR3 DNA reads TGTGCCAGCAGCTCCCTTACGAGCACAGATACGCAGTATTTT. The whole variable domain, remainder taken from reference TRBV7-3 and TRBJ2-3, is GAGVSQTPSNKVTEKGKYVELRCDPISGHTALYWYRQSLGQGPEFLIYFQGTGAADDSGLPNDRFFAVRPEGSVSTLKIQRTERGDSAVYLCASSSLTSTDTQYFGPGTRLTVL.

There are a few counts of this clonotype. The chain employs TRBV29-1 and TRBJ1-1; D gene uncertain. Trimming cost V 3 bases and J 10 bases, with 9 bases left between them. The CDR3 totals 10 residues. The germline V gene encodes CDR1 SQVTM and CDR2 ANQGSEA. This CDR3 reads CSVEAVGAFF. CDR3 nucleotide sequence: TGCAGCGTTGAGGCGGTCGGAGCTTTCTTT.

The J gene is TRBJ2-3, the V gene TRBV7-9, with TRBD2 matching 9 bases. Germline CDR1 and CDR2: SEHNR and FQNEAQ (reference sequence). This CDR3 comprises 15 residues. The ends lost 5 bases at V and 2 bases at J; junction bases unmatched: 5. The CDR3 here is CASSPGTSPTDTQYF. In DNA, the CDR3 is TGTGCCAGCAGCCCGGGGACTAGCCCCACAGATACGCAGTATTTT.

This clonotype was counted only a few times. This sequence joins TRBV6-5 and TRBJ2-7, with D hard to call. The CDR3 is 13 amino acids. Germline loops: CDR1 MNHEY, CDR2 SVGAGI. V shed 4 bases and J shed 6 bases, with 13 bases lying between them. CDR3 loop: CASSWAASLEQYF. CDR3 sequence (DNA): TGTGCCAGCAGTTGGGCGGCATCGCTCGAGCAGTACTTC.

The chain combines TRBV7-2 with TRBJ2-7; no reliable D call. V lost 4 bases and J 3 bases, leaving 16 bases between the germline ends. Germline V gene lookup returns CDR1 SGHTA and CDR2 FQGNSA. The CDR3 sequence is 15 residues long. This CDR3 is CASSSRRNYLYEQYF. CDR3 sequence (DNA): TGTGCCAGCAGCTCGAGACGGAATTATCTCTACGAGCAGTACTTC.

This clonotype was seen a few times. The chain couples TRBV20-1 to TRBJ2-3, with 8 bases lining up with TRBD2. The trim removed 3 bases at V and 5 bases at J, leaving 7 bases unmatched. This CDR3 is 14 amino acids long. Germline values: CDR1 DFQATT, CDR2 SNEGSKA (reference sequence). The CDR3 nucleotides read TGCAGTGCTAGGGTAGCGGGGCAAGAAGATACGCAGTATTTT. It codes for CSARVAGQEDTQYF.

The rearrangement joins TRBV20-1 to TRBJ2-3, with TRBD1 matching 7 bases. The V gene end was trimmed by 1 base and the J gene end by 8 bases; junction bases not matched to a gene: 6. This CDR3 region has 13 residues. Germline V gene lookup returns CDR1 DFQATT and CDR2 SNEGSKA (reference sequence). CDR3 in amino acids: CSARGDSIGTQYF. CDR3 nucleotide sequence: TGCAGTGCTAGAGGGGACAGCATTGGTACGCAGTATTTT.

This clonotype was counted a single time. This chain links TRBV14 with TRBJ2-3, with 11 bases aligning to TRBD2. V shed 0 bases, J shed 2 bases, and the junction held 7 bases outside the gene matches. The V gene's germline CDR1 is SGHDN and CDR2 FVKESK. This CDR3 spans 18 amino acids. This chain's CDR3 is CASSQDSLAGGLTDTQYF. CDR3 bases: TGTGCCAGCAGCCAAGACAGCCTAGCGGGAGGTCTCACAGATACGCAGTATTTT.

This clonotype showed up just a few times. V gene TRBV6-5 combines with J gene TRBJ2-3, with 9 bases that match TRBD2. CDR1 MNHEY and CDR2 SVGAGI come from the germline V gene. The CDR3 is made up of 16 amino acids. Germline trimming cut 2 bases from V and 2 bases from J; bases unmatched to any gene: 5. The CDR3 sequence: CASSYQTSGYTDTQYF. The CDR3 DNA reads as TGTGCCAGCAGTTACCAGACTAGCGGATACACAGATACGCAGTATTTT.

This clonotype was counted ten times or more. The gene calls are TRBV12-3 or TRBV12-4 and TRBJ1-1; no clear D gene. The CDR3 consists of 17 residues. Trimming removed 3 bases at V and 1 base at J, with 18 bases between. CDR3 in DNA: TGTGCCAGCAGTTTTCACGTGGGAGGGCGAGGGAACACTGAAGCTTTCTTT. Residues: CASSFHVGGRGNTEAFF.

This clonotype has a handful of counts. The chain uses TRBV11-3 and TRBJ2-3, with D possibly TRBD2 on 6 matching bases. V dropped 5 bases and J dropped 2 bases, with 11 bases sitting between them. The CDR3 covers 14 residues. CDR1 and CDR2 from the germline V gene are SGHNT and YENEEA. This CDR3 reads CASSRRDSTDTQYF. CDR3 in DNA: TGTGCCAGCAGCCGGAGGGACTCCACAGATACGCAGTATTTT.

V and J are TRBV21-1 and TRBJ1-2. TRBV21-1 is tagged as a pseudogene. CDR3 length: 13 residues. The DNA for the CDR3 is TGTGCCAGCAGCAAAGGACATAACTATGGCTACACCTTC. Amino acids: CASSKGHNYGYTF.

The chain joins TRBV10-3 to TRBJ2-2; 10 bases fit TRBD1. V trimming: 8 bases; J trimming: 5 bases; junction bases outside the gene matches: 5. The CDR3 is 14 residues long. Germline V gene sequence: CDR1 ENHRY, CDR2 SYGVKD. The CDR3 sequence: CAIGDRGQTGELFF. CDR3 nucleotides: TGTGCCATCGGAGACAGGGGGCAGACCGGGGAGCTGTTTTTT.

Only a few counts were recorded for this clonotype. V usage is TRBV20-1 and J usage is TRBJ2-5; 11 nucleotides agree with TRBD2. CDR1 is DFQATT, CDR2 SNEGSKA, per germline (reference sequence). The CDR3 contains 13 residues. The V segment lost 5 bases and the J segment 5 bases; nucleotides outside the gene matches: 4. CDR3 sequence reads: CSAAGLAAETQYF. CDR3 in DNA: TGCAGTGCTGCGGGACTAGCGGCGGAGACCCAGTACTTC.

This clonotype was seen many times. The CDR3 loop is CSAPSGGAPNTGELFF. The CDR3 DNA sequence: TGCAGTGCCCCTAGCGGGGGGGCTCCTAACACCGGGGAGCTGTTTTTT. This sequence joins TRBV20-1 and TRBJ2-2, with TRBD2 matching over 12 bases. With 6 bases clipped from V and 2 bases from J, the junction kept 7 bases outside the gene matches. The CDR3 is made up of 16 amino acids. CDR1 and CDR2 (germline): DFQATT, SNEGSKA (reference sequence).

This clonotype was counted many times. V usage is TRBV27 and J usage is TRBJ2-7; 7 bases are a match to TRBD1. The germline CDR1 and CDR2 sequences are MNHEY and SMNVEV (reference sequence). The CDR3 loop spans 15 amino acids. V was clipped by 3 bases and J by 5 bases; unmatched bases: 10. The CDR3 DNA is TGTGCCAGCAGTTTCCGAGACAGGGCGAGGAACGAGCAGTACTTC. Amino acid sequence: CASSFRDRARNEQYF.